These 25 T cell receptor beta chains share one sample of origin, sequenced in a study of cytomegalovirus exposure and HLA in healthy donors. In the PCR, 60 Vbeta and 13 Jbeta primers were used. Measured with immunoSEQ multiplex PCR; TCRdb has only the in-frame clones, and not every one. The sample lists approximately 210,000 clones, roughly 87% occurring once. The sequenced sample was PBMCs. The receptor source for this set is a man in his forties or fifties in good health and CMV-seropositive.

This chain joins TRBV7-8 and TRBJ2-1, with a possible D match to TRBD2 (5 bases). The V gene lost 2 bases and the J gene lost 3 bases, with 17 bases spanning the gap. The V gene's germline CDR1 is SGHVS and CDR2 FQNEAQ. The CDR3 is made up of 17 amino acids. CDR3 nucleotide sequence: TGTGCCAGCAGCTTATTGGTCTTGGACTCACGCTACAATGAGCAGTTCTTC. Translating gives CASSLLVLDSRYNEQFF.

The chain combines TRBV6-1 with TRBJ1-5, with 7 bases aligning to TRBD1. The CDR3 spans 14 residues. Germline loops: CDR1 MNHNS, CDR2 SASEGT. Germline trimming cut 4 bases from V and 3 bases from J; bases unmatched to any gene: 3. CDR3 nucleotides: TGTGCCAGCAGTGCGGGACAGTACAATCAGCCCCAGCATTTT. Protein product: CASSAGQYNQPQHF.

With regard to this clone: The conserved closing phenylalanine or tryptophan is absent in this CDR3, likely reflecting a read error. The DNA is omitted, as the CDR3 cannot be located on it reliably, and the CDR3 follows TCRdb's listing. The V call is TRBV6-1, the J call TRBJ2-7; the DNA was not compared with TRBD2, the D call given in the table. From its first to its last residue, the CDR3 has 13 amino acids. The V gene's germline CDR1 is MNHNS and CDR2 SASEGT. This CDR3 reads CASGAPSAGGPFS.

The chain recombines TRBV6-5 with TRBJ1-5; 9 bases are shared with TRBD1. This CDR3 has 15 amino acids. CDR1 and CDR2 from the germline V gene are MNHEY and SVGAGI. V gave up 6 bases and J gave up 2 bases; unmatched junction bases: 5. This CDR3 is CASRPDRGGNQPQHF. DNA for the CDR3: TGTGCCAGCAGACCGGACAGGGGTGGCAATCAGCCCCAGCATTTT.

A word on this clone: The junction departs from the called germline gene at one end, perhaps through a read error. This chain joins TRBV5-6 and TRBJ2-7; 7 positions agree with TRBD1. The CDR3 extends over 14 amino acids. Germline V gene lookup returns CDR1 SGHDT and CDR2 YYEEEE. CDR3 amino acids: CASSLRQGSYGQYF. Here the CDR3 DNA reads TGTGCCAGCAGCCTACGACAGGGTTCATACGGGCAGTACTTC.

The count of this clone is one. The V gene is TRBV4-1, the J gene TRBJ2-2; 7 bases agree with TRBD1. The CDR3 consists of 16 residues. Germline CDR1 reads MGHRA; CDR2 reads YSYEKL. V lost 4 bases to trimming and J lost 4 bases; unmatched junction nucleotides: 9. The DNA of the CDR3 is TGCGCCAGCAGCCCCTATCGACAGGGTGTCACCGGGGAGCTGTTTTTT. It is translated as CASSPYRQGVTGELFF.

The rearrangement joins TRBV7-8 to TRBJ2-3, with 7 bases aligning to TRBD2. The CDR3 totals 12 residues. Per the germline V gene, CDR1 is SGHVS and CDR2 is FQNEAQ. Trimming cost V 3 bases and J 14 bases; bases outside gene matches: 8. CDR3 bases: TGTGCCAGCAGCTTTTATGGCGGGAGAGCGTATTTT. This codes for CASSFYGGRAYF.

This clone has only a few counts. The chain joins TRBV7-2 to TRBJ1-1, with D possibly being TRBD1 (5 bases). In germline, CDR1 is SGHTA, CDR2 FQGNSA. The CDR3 consists of 13 residues. The germline V and J ends were trimmed by 6 bases and 1 base, with 9 bases remaining between them. CDR3 bases: TGTGCCAGCAGAGACCAGGGGAACACTGAAGCTTTCTTT. Translated, it gives CASRDQGNTEAFF.

This chain joins TRBV2 and TRBJ1-5; D not certain. The CDR3 extends over 14 amino acids. V was clipped by 5 bases and J by 3 bases, with 11 bases between them. The V gene's germline CDR1 is SNHLY and CDR2 FYNNEI. The CDR3 protein is CASSSQAINQPQHF. The DNA for the CDR3 is TGTGCCAGCAGTTCTCAGGCGATCAATCAGCCCCAGCATTTT.

This sequence joins TRBV28 and TRBJ2-5; 7 bases line up with TRBD2. The CDR3 spans 17 residues. V was pared by 5 bases and J by 1 base, with 13 bases of the junction left unmatched. Per germline, CDR1 MDHEN and CDR2 SYDVKM. CDR3 sequence (DNA): TGTGCCAGCAGTATCCTGACTAGCCGGCGGACCCAAGAGACCCAGTACTTC. Protein product: CASSILTSRRTQETQYF.

The sample holds one count of this clone. The chain uses TRBV27 and TRBJ2-2; perhaps TRBD2 as D (6 bases). This CDR3 is 14 amino acids long. V was cut by 3 bases and J by 7 bases, with 12 bases left in between. The germline gives CDR1 MNHEY, CDR2 SMNVEV (reference sequence). Here the CDR3 DNA reads TGTGCCAGCAGTTTCACCGGGGGTGGCGGGGAGCTGTTTTTT. This codes for CASSFTGGGGELFF.

The chain uses TRBV5-1 and TRBJ2-7; TRBD2 aligns across 12 bases. The trim removed 7 bases at V and 7 bases at J, leaving 15 bases unmatched. Germline CDR1 SGHRS, CDR2 YFSETQ. CDR3 length: 16 residues. For the CDR3, the DNA is TGCGCCAGCCACCAGGGGCTAGCGGGAGGGCCGGGGGAGCAGTACTTC. As protein: CASHQGLAGGPGEQYF.

This rearrangement joins TRBV5-1 to TRBJ2-4; TRBD1 aligns across 7 bases. This CDR3 is 13 amino acids long. Looked up from germline, CDR1 is SGHRS and CDR2 is YFSETQ. The V gene end was trimmed by 4 bases and the J gene end by 5 bases; junction bases not matched to a gene: 3. As DNA, the CDR3 is TGCGCCAGCAGCCCCGGGACAGAAAACATTCAGTACTTC. It yields the protein CASSPGTENIQYF. Drawing the rest from reference TRBV5-1 and TRBJ2-4, the complete variable domain is KAGVTQTPRYLIKTRGQQVTLSCSPISGHRSVSWYQQTPGQGLQFLFEYFSETQRNKGNFPGRFSGRQFSNSRSEMNVSTLELGDSALYLCASSPGTENIQYFGAGTRLSVL.

The V call is TRBV7-6, the J call TRBJ2-1; tentatively, D is TRBD2 (5 bases). This CDR3 is 15 amino acids long. CDR1 is SGHVS and CDR2 is FNYEAQ in the germline V gene. The V gene lost 3 bases and the J gene lost 10 bases, with 19 bases spanning the gap. DNA of the CDR3: TGTGCCAGCAGCTTGGGAGTTAGGGCTAGCCCAGAGCAGTTCTTC. Protein: CASSLGVRASPEQFF.

This clone has a single count. The chain couples TRBV19 to TRBJ2-1, with 7 bases fitting TRBD2. From germline, CDR1 is LNHDA and CDR2 SQIVND (reference sequence). Trimming took 5 bases from V and 2 from J; bases not matched to a gene: 6. The CDR3 has 15 residues. The CDR3 DNA sequence: TGTGCCAGTAGTTGGGCTAGCGGCACCTACAATGAGCAGTTCTTC. Its translation: CASSWASGTYNEQFF. Filled out from reference TRBV19 and TRBJ2-1, the complete variable domain reads DGGITQSPKYLFRKEGQNVTLSCEQNLNHDAMYWYRQDPGQGLRLIYYSQIVNDFQKGDIAEGYSVSREKKESFPLTVTSAQKNPTAFYLCASSWASGTYNEQFFGPGTRLTVL.

This clone occurred once. J is TRBJ2-3 and V is TRBV7-6, with a possible D match to TRBD1 (6 bases). Looked up from germline, CDR1 is SGHVS and CDR2 is FNYEAQ. Between the trimmed V and J ends, which lost 1 base and 8 bases, there was a span of 16 bases. The CDR3 runs to 15 residues. The CDR3 sequence is CASSLGWGLEGTQYF. CDR3 sequence (DNA): TGTGCCAGCAGCTTAGGATGGGGGCTCGAGGGTACGCAGTATTTT.

The chain is built from TRBV27 and TRBJ1-5; the D is unclear. The CDR3 sequence is 12 residues long. Germline assignment: CDR1 MNHEY and CDR2 SMNVEV (reference sequence). V was shortened by 5 bases and J by 7 bases, with 9 bases between the two germline ends. The CDR3 DNA is TGTGCCAGCAGTCCCCCAGGCCAGCCCCAGCATTTT. It yields the protein CASSPPGQPQHF.

The chain has TRBV7-8 and TRBJ1-2, with a weak D call TRBD1 (6 bases). CDR1 is SGHVS, CDR2 FQNEAQ, per germline. Trimming took 4 bases from V and 6 from J, leaving 12 bases between them. The CDR3 consists of 13 residues. The CDR3 DNA reads as TGTGCCAGCAGCTCACAGGGAGCGGATGGCTACACCTTC. Translation gives CASSSQGADGYTF.

This chain connects TRBV6-1 to TRBJ1-2, with 7 bases fitting TRBD1. There are 13 residues in the CDR3. The V gene's germline CDR1 is MNHNS and CDR2 SASEGT. J was trimmed by 2 bases and V by 6 bases; bases with no gene match: 3. This CDR3 is CASRVTGNYGYTF. In DNA, the CDR3 is TGTGCCAGCAGAGTGACAGGGAACTATGGCTACACCTTC.

The chain links TRBV6-1 to TRBJ2-3; a weak D match, TRBD1 (5 bases). The germline V and J ends were trimmed by 11 bases and 6 bases, with 18 bases remaining between them. Per the germline V gene, CDR1 is MNHNS and CDR2 is SASEGT. The CDR3 runs 13 residues. This chain's CDR3 is CAGAGLLEDTQYF. DNA of the CDR3: TGTGCCGGGGCCGGGCTGCTCGAGGATACGCAGTATTTT.

The genes are TRBV5-1 and TRBJ1-4; D unresolved. The CDR3 length is 13 residues. V lost 2 bases and J 0 bases, leaving 2 bases between the germline ends. CDR1 and CDR2 from the germline V gene are SGHRS and YFSETQ. CDR3 residues: CASSFSTNEKLFF. CDR3 DNA sequence: TGCGCCAGCAGCTTCTCAACTAATGAAAAACTGTTTTTT. Looking up the rest from reference TRBV5-1 and TRBJ1-4 gives the full variable domain: KAGVTQTPRYLIKTRGQQVTLSCSPISGHRSVSWYQQTPGQGLQFLFEYFSETQRNKGNFPGRFSGRQFSNSRSEMNVSTLELGDSALYLCASSFSTNEKLFFGSGTQLSVL.

V and J are TRBV11-2 and TRBJ2-3; 11 positions match TRBD2. Germline loops: CDR1 SGHAT, CDR2 FQNNGV. Trimming took 5 bases from V and 2 from J; bases not matched to a gene: 6. This CDR3 is 16 amino acids long. The CDR3 reads CASSIVAGGHTDTQYF. CDR3 sequence (DNA): TGTGCCAGCAGCATCGTAGCGGGAGGGCACACAGATACGCAGTATTTT.

The chain joins TRBV5-4 to TRBJ2-5; D may be TRBD2 (5 bases). V was trimmed by 0 bases and J by 4 bases, leaving 13 bases between them. The CDR3 covers 15 residues. Germline-derived CDR1 and CDR2 are SGHNT and YYREEE (reference sequence). The CDR3 coding sequence is TGTGCCAGCAGCTTGGGAGGGAGCGCCGGAGAGACCCAGTACTTC. Its protein is CASSLGGSAGETQYF.

This clone was observed a single time. The chain uses TRBV18 and TRBJ2-2; no clear D. Germline values: CDR1 KGHSH, CDR2 LQKENI. CDR3 size: 12 residues. V lost 3 bases and J lost 4, with 3 bases in between. The CDR3 region has the DNA TGTGCCAGCTCACCTCGCACCGGGGAGCTGTTTTTT. This gives the protein CASSPRTGELFF.

V gene TRBV11-2 combines with J gene TRBJ2-2; D perhaps matches TRBD1 (5 bases). Per the germline V gene, CDR1 is SGHAT and CDR2 is FQNNGV. V was trimmed by 5 bases and J by 0 bases, leaving 10 bases between them. There are 15 residues in the CDR3. CDR3 DNA sequence: TGTGCCAGCAGCGGACAAAACGCGAACACCGGGGAGCTGTTTTTT. Translation gives CASSGQNANTGELFF.